The T cell receptor beta chain under discussion was sequenced for a study of cytomegalovirus exposure and HLA in healthy donors. About this clone: Its antigen remains unknown.

PCR amplification relied on 60 Vbeta primers (plus 13 Jbeta primers). The table came from immunoSEQ multiplex PCR; TCRdb's copy has only in-frame clones and leaves some out. The sample contains 120,000 to 150,000 clones, around three quarters of which appear only once. This CDR3 region has 14 residues. CDR1 MNHNS and CDR2 SASEGT come from the germline V gene. Study-level points and caveats: A later examination showed that TCR association rates differed by HLA locus, with DRB1 most and HLA-C fewest.

The clonotype originates from a woman aged 40-49 years in good health and CMV-seropositive. This rearrangement joins TRBV6-1 to TRBJ2-5; TRBD1 is a possible D gene (6 bases). The J call is in doubt because the DNA end fits TRBJ2-7 better. The specimen sequenced was PBMCs. CDR3 DNA: TGTGCCAGCAGCCTCAGGGGCAACTCCTACGAGCAGTACTTC. Protein: CASSLRGNSYEQYF.